This T cell receptor beta chain derives from a study of T cell changes during pregnancy in multiple sclerosis. This table comes from immunoSEQ multiplex PCR, and its TCRdb copy is limited to in-frame clones, with some not included. The sample contains roughly 59,000 clones, approximately 92% of which appear only once. Sequencing used CD4+ T cells from peripheral blood mononuclear cells, obtained before pregnancy. This receptor was obtained from a female donor with multiple sclerosis, enrolled in a pregnancy study.

The CDR3 DNA is TGTGCCTGGAGTGTACGTAGCGGGATTAGTAGCACAGATACGCAGTATTTT. Translating it yields CAWSVRSGISSTDTQYF. The chain has TRBV30 and TRBJ2-3; TRBD2 aligns across 8 bases. CDR3 length: 17 residues. The ends lost 0 bases at V and 0 bases at J; junction bases unmatched: 8. CDR1 and CDR2 (germline): GTSNPN, SVGIG (reference sequence).